The sequence of this TCR beta chain was determined in a study of identical twins. A universal primer site arose from template switching, and cDNA bore unique molecular identifiers. MiXCR, run by TCRdb on the 5' RACE reads, gives a single entry per CDR3 protein. The table lists hundreds of thousands of distinct CDR3 sequences, 8.6% of them singletons. Notes on the study in general: The analysis was cross-sectional rather than longitudinal within donors. Beta out-of-frame twin sharing showed a weaker excess.

This clonotype has more than one count but fewer than ten. Its target is not known. Germline assignment: CDR1 SGHDN and CDR2 FVKESK. Trimming removed 3 bases at V and 5 bases at J, with 14 bases between. This CDR3 spans 15 amino acids. The sample also formed part of further work on yellow fever vaccine responses in identical twins.

The chain joins TRBV14 to TRBJ2-1, with a tentative D call TRBD1 (6 bases). The sample consisted of PBMCs. This receptor was taken from a woman younger than 35 in good health. The CDR3 sequence: CASSHPRGLHNEQFF. The CDR3 bases are TGTGCCAGCAGCCATCCCAGGGGCTTACACAATGAGCAGTTCTTC.